This T cell receptor (beta chain) was observed in a study of blood T cell repertoires in COVID-19. Generated by immunoSEQ multiplex PCR, the TCRdb table keeps only in-frame clones and is missing some. The table includes around 110,000 clones, about nine tenths detected once. Germline CDR1 and CDR2: SGHNT and YENEEA. V lost 1 base, J lost 9 bases, and 10 bases lay in between. CDR3 size: 13 residues. This clone has just one count. This chain uses TRBV11-3 with TRBJ2-1; the D gene is possibly TRBD2 (6 bases). This TCR came from a man aged 40-49 years with acute or convalescent COVID-19. Material: peripheral blood. This chain's CDR3 is CASSLAGVAEQFF. Here the CDR3 DNA reads TGTGCCAGCAGCTTAGCGGGAGTCGCTGAGCAGTTCTTC.